This TCR beta chain was captured by sequencing in a study of shared clonotypes between healthy human individuals. The wider study: The study enrolled a couple of women and a few men aged 18 to 49.

Here immunoSEQ multiplex PCR was the method, and the copy in TCRdb shows in-frame clones only, minus some. Of millions of clones listed, about 92% are singletons. The V end lost 5 bases, the J end lost 5 bases, and 18 bases lay between the germline ends. Per the germline V gene, CDR1 is MNHEY and CDR2 is SVGAGI. The CDR3 is 15 amino acids. Each sample came from a Caucasian adult donor living in Nashville, Tennessee. The CD4+ fraction was divided into a CD45RA+ naive subset and a CD45RA-negative memory subset. The sample comprised naive CD4+ T cells from PBMCs. Subset here: CD45RA+ positively selected. The rearrangement joins TRBV6-5 to TRBJ2-5; either TRBD1 or TRBD2 may supply D (5 bases each). This receptor was obtained from a man younger than 35 in good health. Some clones in this sample may be carry-over from other donors' samples. CDR3 sequence: CASSRPGARGETQYF. In DNA form, the CDR3 reads TGTGCCAGCAGTCGTCCCGGGGCCAGAGGGGAGACCCAGTACTTC.